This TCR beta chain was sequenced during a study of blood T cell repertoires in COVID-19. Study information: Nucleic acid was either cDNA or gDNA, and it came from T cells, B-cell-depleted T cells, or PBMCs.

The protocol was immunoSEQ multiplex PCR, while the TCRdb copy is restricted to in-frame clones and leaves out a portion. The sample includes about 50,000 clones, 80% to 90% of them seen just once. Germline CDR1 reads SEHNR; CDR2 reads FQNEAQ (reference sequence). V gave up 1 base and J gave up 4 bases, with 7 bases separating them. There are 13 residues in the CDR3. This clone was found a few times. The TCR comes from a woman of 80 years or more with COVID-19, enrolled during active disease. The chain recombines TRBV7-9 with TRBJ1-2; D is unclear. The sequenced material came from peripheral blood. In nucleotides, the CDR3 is TGTGCCAGCAGCTTAGTAGTGCTCTATGGCTACACCTTC. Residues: CASSLVVLYGYTF. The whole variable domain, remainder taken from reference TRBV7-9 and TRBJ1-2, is DTGVSQNPRHKITKRGQNVTFRCDPISEHNRLYWYRQTLGQGPEFLTYFQNEAQLEKSRLLSDRFSAERPKGSFSTLEIQRTEQGDSAMYLCASSLVVLYGYTFGSGTRLTVV.